This T cell receptor beta chain derives from a study of T cell clones after liver transplantation (dated by TCRdb to the late 2010s). As for the study more broadly: Samples were obtained from ITN030ST, a randomized trial in which withdrawal of immunosuppression was attempted within 2 years of liver transplantation. Donor-reactive T cell clones were identified using TCRbeta sequencing after a pre-transplant mixed lymphocyte reaction and were then followed in post-transplant blood. As an antigen-independent comparator for donor-reactive sequences, third party-reactive TCRbeta sequences were also identified from pre-transplant MLRs. Three of the eight recipients were HCV-positive; the others were transplanted for non-autoimmune, non-viral indications. The subjects received no induction therapy and were kept on standard immunosuppression until randomization at 12-24 months post-transplant. Tolerance was defined as complete immunosuppression withdrawal for at least one year with no rise in liver enzymes beyond twice the upper limit of normal. Blood samples were collected pre-transplant, pre-randomization before withdrawal, and post-randomization after either full withdrawal or failed withdrawal. Of the 8 liver transplant recipients making up the studied cohort, 3 were classified as tolerant and 5 as non-tolerant.

Thawed unstimulated PBMCs were stained for CD3, CD4 and CD8 and FACS-sorted into CD3+CD4+ and CD3+CD8+ populations. Each of the 8 studied subjects was randomized to immunosuppression withdrawal. The Qiagen DNeasy Blood and Tissue Kit was used for isolation of genomic DNA. What the study reported, not specific to this receptor: Donor-reactive sequences declined more than third party-reactive ones, suggesting partial antigen-specific deletion unrelated to withdrawal success. In 5 of 8 subjects, circulating donor-reactive CD4 TCRbeta sequences decreased significantly after transplant, regardless of tolerance or HCV status. Since no allograft tissue specimens were available, donor-reactive T cells may have migrated into the graft instead of being deleted. In two subjects, low numbers of available donor cells limited the measurable donor-reactive repertoire. The conclusions were preliminary, being limited by small, heterogeneous patient numbers and by non-standardized post-transplant time points. After accounting for repertoire turnover, donor-reactive detection was significantly reduced in 7 of 8 subjects for CD4 and 8 of 8 for CD8.

With regard to this clone: Its antigen is unknown. Base qualities are missing; no much larger clone stands one base away.

From V the trimming removes 0 bases and from J it removes 6 bases, while the gene matches leave 8 bases of the junction unaccounted for. The germline V gene provides CDR1 SQVTM and CDR2 ANQGSEA. The CDR3 contains 16 residues, cysteine and phenylalanine counted. Of all the DNA, just the CDR3 is kept, 48 bases in frame from base 1. Frozen genomic DNA underwent high-throughput TCRbeta CDR3 sequencing by immunoSEQ, including PCR amplification, mapping, bias correction and internal controls. On the authors' methods: Productive rearrangements were retained, and unique TCRbeta sequences were defined by the CDR3 nucleotide sequence together with the V and J gene. A sequence counted as donor-reactive only if the sequence showed at least 5-fold expansion in CFSE-low cells compared with unstimulated pre-transplant cells and had a frequency of at least 0.01%. Minimum frequency thresholds were set for each subject based on the unstimulated sample with the lowest template count, ensuring at least 90% detection power. Jensen-Shannon divergence between the top 1000 TCRbeta sequences post- versus pre-transplant served as the measure of repertoire turnover. Two-sided Fisher's exact tests were used to test for changes in the detection of donor-reactive sequences. In its TCRdb copy, this immuneACCESS table keeps in-frame sequences only and misses some clones. Where compared with another copy, unresolved V genes explain less than half of these, and the others have no known cause. V, J and clone size are taken as reported in that table, and D and trimming were inferred from the DNA itself. The sample table records 77,000 or so clones; roughly 80% of these occur just once. The ten largest clones take up approximately 0.79% of the sample.

Recombination connected TRBV29-1 to TRBJ2-2, with TRBD1 identical over 9 junction bases. The specimen was CD4+ T cells from blood, collected 12 months after liver transplant. The TCR comes from a human patient who received a liver transplant. Donor T cells from the graft may be present among the T cells after a transplant. The CDR3 is CSVEDPGQGSSGELFF. The sequenced DNA is TGCAGCGTTGAAGATCCGGGACAGGGATCTTCCGGGGAGCTGTTTTTT.